This T cell receptor beta chain derives from a study of radiotherapy plus CTLA-4 blockade in lung cancer. V was pared by 8 bases and J by 3 bases, with 4 bases of the junction left unmatched. The CDR3 extends over 16 amino acids. Germline lookup yields CDR1 LNHDA and CDR2 SQIVND (reference sequence). Assay used: immunoSEQ multiplex PCR; TCRdb lists only in-frame clones, some missing. The data hold 85,000 to 95,000 clones, with around 83% observed a single time. Treatment of patients with chemo-refractory metastatic non-small-cell lung cancer consisted of focal radiation plus CTLA-4 blockade with ipilimumab.

This clonotype was obtained from a human donor with non-small cell lung cancer that progressed on radiotherapy plus ipilimumab. The input for sequencing was peripheral blood, taken from a patient treated with radiotherapy plus ipilimumab. This rearrangement joins TRBV19 to TRBJ2-2, with TRBD2 identical over 15 bases. In nucleotides, the CDR3 is TGTGCCAGTTCCGGGACTAGCGGGAGGTACACCGGGGAGCTGTTTTTT. Amino acid sequence: CASSGTSGRYTGELFF.